The 30 T cell receptor beta chains given below trace back to one sample, sequenced in a study of response to subunit inactivated influenza vaccine. TCRdb ran MiXCR on the RT-PCR reads and lists one entry per CDR3 protein. The sample carries about 520,000 distinct CDR3 sequences, approximately 10% recorded once. Sample: PBMCs from blood, taken about 40 days after vaccination. The receptors were sampled from a man aged 45-65 years who received an inactivated influenza vaccine.

This rearrangement joins TRBV27 to TRBJ1-2; D unclear. In germline, CDR1 is MNHEY, CDR2 SMNVEV (reference sequence). V lost 9 bases, J lost 1 base, and 21 bases lay in between. The CDR3 covers 16 residues. CDR3 nucleotides: TGTGCCAGAGCTAGAGGCTTCGGGCGCATTAACTATGGCTACACCTTC. Amino acids: CARARGFGRINYGYTF.

This clonotype was seen at least ten times. CDR3 sequence: CSVEGRVGGTGELFF. The CDR3 nucleotides are TGCAGCGTTGAGGGCAGGGTAGGAGGAACCGGGGAGCTGTTTTTT. The chain recombines TRBV29-1 with TRBJ2-2; possibly TRBD1 or TRBD2 for D (5 bases each). Looked up from germline, CDR1 is SQVTM and CDR2 is ANQGSEA. The CDR3 has 15 amino acids. V was clipped by 3 bases and J by 5 bases, with 16 bases between them.

The count of this clonotype is one. The CDR3 sequence: CASSRITGGFYNEQFF. CDR3 coding DNA: TGTGCCAGCAGCCGGATTACGGGGGGCTTCTACAATGAGCAGTTCTTC. The J gene is TRBJ2-1, the V gene TRBV14; D might be TRBD2 (7 bases). The CDR3 extends over 16 amino acids. The germline V gene has CDR1 SGHDN and CDR2 FVKESK. V lost 4 bases and J 3 bases, leaving 16 bases between the germline ends. The whole variable domain, filled in from reference TRBV14 and TRBJ2-1, reads EAGVTQFPSHSVIEKGQTVTLRCDPISGHDNLYWYRRVMGKEIKFLLHFVKESKQDESGMPNNRFLAERTGGTYSTLKVQPAELEDSGVYFCASSRITGGFYNEQFFGPGTRLTVL.

This clonotype was detected ten times or more. An end of the junction does not agree with germline; a read error may underlie this. The rearrangement joins TRBV29-1 to TRBJ1-1; possible D gene TRBD1, 6 bases. Germline CDR1 is SQVTM and CDR2 is ANQGSEA. CDR3 length: 11 residues. CDR3 nucleotide sequence: TGCAGCGTGCTCGACGTCCGGGACATCGAATTT. Amino acid sequence: CSVLDVRDIEF.

This clonotype was picked up many times. This rearrangement joins TRBV5-1 to TRBJ2-7, with 13 bases that match TRBD2. V shed 3 bases and J 2 bases; nucleotides not matched to a gene: 2. The CDR3 is made up of 15 amino acids. Germline V gene sequence: CDR1 SGHRS, CDR2 YFSETQ. DNA of the CDR3: TGCGCCAGCAGCTCAACTAGCGGGAGGGCCTACGAGCAGTACTTC. It encodes CASSSTSGRAYEQYF.

This clonotype was seen at least ten times. The chain carries TRBV12-3 or TRBV12-4 and TRBJ1-2; D is ambiguous. This CDR3 has 14 residues. Trimming left V 4 bases short and J 4 bases short, with 13 bases between. The CDR3 sequence: CASSSLLAGYGYTF. DNA of the CDR3: TGTGCCAGCAGTTCCCTATTAGCTGGCTATGGCTACACCTTC.

CDR3 residues: CASSGTVEHTEAFF. The DNA for the CDR3 is TGCGCCAGCAGCGGGACCGTGGAGCACACTGAAGCTTTCTTT. The chain recombines TRBV5-1 with TRBJ1-1; perhaps TRBD1 as D (5 bases). CDR1 is SGHRS and CDR2 is YFSETQ in the germline V gene. This CDR3 has 14 amino acids. Trimming shortened V by 4 bases and J by 3 bases, and 13 bases separated the two germline ends.

The table lists this clonotype with a few counts. The gene calls are TRBV6-5 and TRBJ2-7; maybe TRBD1 (6 bases). The CDR3 is 13 residues long. The germline gives CDR1 MNHEY, CDR2 SVGAGI. Trimming pared 1 base from V and 7 bases from J, leaving 11 bases between. The CDR3 coding sequence is TGTGCCAGCAGTTACTTAATAGACAGGGAGCAGTACTTC. This encodes CASSYLIDREQYF.

This clonotype was counted a few times. The V gene is TRBV12-3 or TRBV12-4, the J gene TRBJ2-3, with D uncertain. The CDR3 is 14 residues long. V was clipped by 1 base and J by 0 bases, with 5 bases between them. The chain's CDR3 is CASSLDSSTDTQYF. As DNA, the CDR3 is TGTGCCAGCAGTTTAGACAGTAGCACAGATACGCAGTATTTT.

This clonotype was detected a few times. The chain is built from TRBV27 and TRBJ2-1; maybe TRBD2 (6 bases). The CDR3 consists of 16 residues. V was pared by 7 bases and J by 0 bases, with 16 bases between. The germline CDR1 and CDR2 sequences are MNHEY and SMNVEV (reference sequence). This CDR3 is CASKVGGPASYNEQFF. The CDR3 DNA reads as TGTGCCAGCAAGGTGGGGGGACCGGCCTCCTACAATGAGCAGTTCTTC.

The chain combines TRBV11-1 with TRBJ2-1, with TRBD2 matching 8 bases. The germline CDR1 and CDR2 sequences are SGHAT and FQDESV (reference sequence). The CDR3 sequence is 15 residues long. J was trimmed by 5 bases and V by 1 base; bases with no gene match: 4. CDR3 amino acids: CASSLDSGIHNEQFF. For the CDR3, the DNA is TGTGCCAGCAGCTTAGATAGCGGGATACACAATGAGCAGTTCTTC.

This clonotype appeared a few times. V is TRBV6-5 and J is TRBJ1-5; a possible D gene is TRBD1 (5 bases). Trimming pared 6 bases from V and 4 bases from J, leaving 10 bases between. The CDR3 covers 13 residues. CDR1 and CDR2 (germline): MNHEY, SVGAGI. In DNA form, the CDR3 reads TGTGCCAGCAGATACGACAGTAATCAGCCCCAGCATTTT. Amino acid sequence: CASRYDSNQPQHF.

This clonotype was counted a few times. The rearrangement joins TRBV7-9 to TRBJ2-7; D may be TRBD2 (5 bases). Germline V gives CDR1 SEHNR, CDR2 FQNEAQ (reference sequence). The CDR3 consists of 15 residues. Trimming took off 2 bases at V and 6 bases at J, with 17 bases between the two ends. The CDR3 sequence is CASSLSGSRLGEQYF. The CDR3 DNA follows: TGTGCCAGCAGCTTAAGCGGTAGCAGACTTGGCGAGCAGTACTTC.

This clonotype was recorded a few times. The chain has TRBV6-5 and TRBJ2-6; 7 nucleotides align to TRBD2. The CDR3 is 15 amino acids. Germline CDR1 MNHEY, CDR2 SVGAGI. The V segment lost 2 bases and the J segment 5 bases; nucleotides outside the gene matches: 3. As DNA, the CDR3 is TGTGCCAGCAGTTACGCCGGGAGGAGGGCCAACGTCCTGACTTTC. Translation gives CASSYAGRRANVLTF.

This clonotype has only a few counts. This rearrangement joins TRBV12-3 or TRBV12-4 to TRBJ1-5; tentative D call: TRBD1 (6 bases). The length of the CDR3 is 15 residues. With 2 bases removed from V and 2 bases from J, the gap between germline ends came to 10 bases. The CDR3 nucleotides are TGTGCCAGCAGTTTATGGGGGGCTGGCAATCAGCCCCAGCATTTT. Its translation is CASSLWGAGNQPQHF.

This clonotype was seen only a few times. The chain couples TRBV10-3 to TRBJ2-7, with 10 bases identical to TRBD1. The V gene's germline CDR1 is ENHRY and CDR2 SYGVKD. The CDR3 runs 16 residues. V gave up 4 bases and J gave up 2 bases; unmatched junction bases: 8. The CDR3, as DNA: TGTGCCATCAGTGGCGGAGGACAGGGGGGAACCTACGAGCAGTACTTC. This sequence encodes CAISGGGQGGTYEQYF.

This clonotype was recorded a few times. The V gene is TRBV6-5, the J gene TRBJ1-2, with a tentative D call TRBD1 (6 bases). Germline V gene lookup returns CDR1 MNHEY and CDR2 SVGAGI. There are 13 residues in the CDR3. Trimming stripped 0 bases from V and 8 bases from J, with 10 bases between. CDR3 coding DNA: TGTGCCAGCAGTTACTCCCGACAGGAGGGCTACACCTTC. Its translation is CASSYSRQEGYTF.

The CDR3: CASSLGGVQNTEAFF. CDR3 coding DNA: TGTGCCAGCAGCTTGGGGGGAGTTCAAAACACTGAAGCTTTCTTT. The chain couples TRBV7-2 to TRBJ1-1; tentative D call: TRBD1 (5 bases). The CDR3 has 15 residues. V was trimmed by 3 bases and J by 2 bases, leaving 13 bases between them. CDR1 and CDR2 (germline): SGHTA, FQGNSA.

This clonotype was seen at least ten times. The rearrangement links TRBV7-9 to TRBJ1-1, with 9 bases fitting TRBD1. The germline V gene encodes CDR1 SEHNR and CDR2 FQNEAQ (reference sequence). V lost 4 bases to trimming and J lost 4 bases; unmatched junction nucleotides: 7. CDR3 length equals 15 residues. Here the CDR3 DNA reads TGTGCCAGCAGCTCCCCGGGACAGGGCCGCACTGAAGCTTTCTTT. This codes for CASSSPGQGRTEAFF. The complete variable domain, with remaining parts taken from reference TRBV7-9 and TRBJ1-1, reads DTGVSQNPRHKITKRGQNVTFRCDPISEHNRLYWYRQTLGQGPEFLTYFQNEAQLEKSRLLSDRFSAERPKGSFSTLEIQRTEQGDSAMYLCASSSPGQGRTEAFFGQGTRLTVV.

This clonotype was counted many times. The chain employs TRBV12-3 or TRBV12-4 and TRBJ2-5; 10 bases fit TRBD2. This CDR3 is 15 amino acids long. With V trimmed by 3 bases and J by 1 base, 2 bases remained unmatched. CDR3 residues: CASSFLAGAQETQYF. In nucleotides, the CDR3 is TGTGCCAGCAGTTTCCTAGCGGGGGCCCAAGAGACCCAGTACTTC.

This clonotype was picked up a small number of times. V usage is TRBV12-3 or TRBV12-4 and J usage is TRBJ2-2, with no clear D. The V end was cut by 5 bases, the J end by 5 bases, with 15 bases between. There are 15 residues in the CDR3. The CDR3 is CASSRSHLGTGELFF. CDR3 DNA sequence: TGTGCCAGCAGTAGGTCCCACTTGGGGACCGGGGAGCTGTTTTTT.

This clonotype was seen a few times. V and J are TRBV6-5 and TRBJ2-3, with 9 positions matching TRBD2. V gave up 2 bases and J gave up 0 bases; unmatched junction bases: 3. Germline CDR1 reads MNHEY; CDR2 reads SVGAGI. The CDR3 is made up of 16 amino acids. CDR3 residues: CASSYRTSESTDTQYF. CDR3 nucleotides: TGTGCCAGCAGTTACAGGACTAGCGAAAGCACAGATACGCAGTATTTT.

Only a few counts were recorded for this clonotype. V and J are TRBV7-2 and TRBJ2-5, with 9 positions matching TRBD2. Germline V gives CDR1 SGHTA, CDR2 FQGNSA. Losses at the gene ends were 5 bases for V and 2 bases for J; bases not matched to a gene: 3. The CDR3 extends over 14 amino acids. Here the CDR3 reads CASSRGRVQETQYF. The CDR3 DNA reads as TGTGCCAGCAGCCGCGGGAGGGTTCAAGAGACCCAGTACTTC.

The chain combines TRBV14 with TRBJ2-1; D uncertain. Trimming stripped 1 base from V and 9 bases from J, with 16 bases between. The CDR3 contains 15 residues. Germline lookup yields CDR1 SGHDN and CDR2 FVKESK. The CDR3 DNA reads TGTGCCAGCAGCCAAGGACCACTTTGGTTGAGTGAGCAGTTCTTC. Amino acids: CASSQGPLWLSEQFF.

This clonotype appeared many times. The chain's CDR3 is CASSWTASSYNEQFF. The CDR3 nucleotides read TGTGCCAGCAGCTGGACTGCAAGCTCCTACAATGAGCAGTTCTTC. The genes are TRBV7-8 and TRBJ2-1; the D gene is possibly TRBD2 (5 bases). Trimming pared 4 bases from V and 0 bases from J, leaving 10 bases between. There are 15 residues in the CDR3. CDR1 and CDR2 from the germline V gene are SGHVS and FQNEAQ.

This clonotype was seen a handful of times. The chain uses TRBV27 and TRBJ2-7; the D gene is possibly TRBD2 (7 bases). The V end was cut by 10 bases, the J end by 6 bases, with 22 bases between. Per the germline V gene, CDR1 is MNHEY and CDR2 is SMNVEV (reference sequence). CDR3 length equals 14 residues. CDR3 sequence (DNA): TGTGCCACCAGGGAGGGGGGGGCGGGTGGCGAGCAGTACTTC. Translating it yields CATREGGAGGEQYF.

This clonotype was picked up many times. This chain joins TRBV29-1 and TRBJ2-3; TRBD1 matches 7 bases. V lost 6 bases, J lost 2 bases, and 8 bases stayed unmatched. CDR1 and CDR2 from the germline V gene are SQVTM and ANQGSEA. There are 14 residues in the CDR3. The CDR3 nucleotides are TGCAGCGTCGGACAGGCGGAATACACAGATACGCAGTATTTT. It codes for CSVGQAEYTDTQYF.

This clonotype was picked up many times. The V gene is TRBV12-3 or TRBV12-4, the J gene TRBJ1-2; D not certain. The CDR3 is 13 residues long. V lost 1 base and J lost 4, with 7 bases in between. For the CDR3, the DNA is TGTGCCAGCAGTTTAGGGCACGGCTATGGCTACACCTTC. This codes for CASSLGHGYGYTF.

This clonotype appeared a few times. The chain joins TRBV3-1 to TRBJ2-1, with D perhaps TRBD2 (6 bases). The germline V gene has CDR1 LGHDT and CDR2 YNNKEL (reference sequence). V was shortened by 3 bases and J by 8 bases, with 14 bases between the two germline ends. This CDR3 is built from 14 residues. The CDR3 is CASSQTGLNDEQFF. DNA of the CDR3: TGTGCCAGCAGCCAGACCGGACTAAACGATGAGCAGTTCTTC.

This chain joins TRBV7-2 and TRBJ2-3; D uncertain. Looked up from germline, CDR1 is SGHTA and CDR2 is FQGNSA. V shed 0 bases and J shed 6 bases, with 7 bases lying between them. There are 13 residues in the CDR3. CDR3 nucleotides: TGTGCCAGCAGCTTAGCGCTCACCGATACGCAGTATTTT. It is translated as CASSLALTDTQYF.